This T cell receptor (beta chain) originates from a study of blood T cell repertoires in COVID-19. Across the whole study: Samples taken during acute and convalescent COVID-19 were collected in the United States, Italy and Spain. In each case, the material was cDNA or gDNA derived from T cells, B-cell-depleted T cells, or PBMCs.

As processed by the authors: Reference gene primer amplification gave estimated nucleated cell counts. Only in-frame clones appear in the TCRdb table, and some are missing; sequencing was by immunoSEQ multiplex PCR. V, J and clone size are taken as reported in that table, and D and trimming were inferred from the DNA itself. In the table there are around 94,000 clones, 84% of which are singletons. Germline V lookup: CDR1 GTSNPN, CDR2 SVGIG (reference sequence). Trimming took off 1 base at V and 0 bases at J, with 6 bases between the two ends. This CDR3 is 13 amino acids long. The TCR sequence derives from a man in his sixties with acute or convalescent COVID-19. The sample was peripheral blood. This chain uses TRBV30 with TRBJ1-1, with D possibly being TRBD1 (5 bases). CDR3 amino acids: CAWSGQLNTEAFF. The CDR3 DNA sequence: TGTGCCTGGAGTGGACAGTTGAACACTGAAGCTTTCTTT. Variable domain in full (rest from reference TRBV30 and TRBJ1-1): SQTIHQWPATLVQPVGSPLSLECTVEGTSNPNLYWYRQAAGRGLQLLFYSVGIGQISSEVPQNLSASRPQDRQFILSSKKLLLSDSGFYLCAWSGQLNTEAFFGQGTRLTVV.